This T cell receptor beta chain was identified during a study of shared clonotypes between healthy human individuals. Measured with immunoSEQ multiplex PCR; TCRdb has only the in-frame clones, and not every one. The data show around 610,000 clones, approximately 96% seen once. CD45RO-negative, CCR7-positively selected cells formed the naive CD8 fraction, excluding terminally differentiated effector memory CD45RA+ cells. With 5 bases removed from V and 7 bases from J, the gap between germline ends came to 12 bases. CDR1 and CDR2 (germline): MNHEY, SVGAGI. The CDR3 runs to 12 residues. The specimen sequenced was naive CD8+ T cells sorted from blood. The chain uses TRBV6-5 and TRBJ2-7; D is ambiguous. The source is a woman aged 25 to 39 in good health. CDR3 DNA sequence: TGTGCCAGCAGTCCATCCCAGAGTGAGCAGTACTTC. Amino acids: CASSPSQSEQYF.